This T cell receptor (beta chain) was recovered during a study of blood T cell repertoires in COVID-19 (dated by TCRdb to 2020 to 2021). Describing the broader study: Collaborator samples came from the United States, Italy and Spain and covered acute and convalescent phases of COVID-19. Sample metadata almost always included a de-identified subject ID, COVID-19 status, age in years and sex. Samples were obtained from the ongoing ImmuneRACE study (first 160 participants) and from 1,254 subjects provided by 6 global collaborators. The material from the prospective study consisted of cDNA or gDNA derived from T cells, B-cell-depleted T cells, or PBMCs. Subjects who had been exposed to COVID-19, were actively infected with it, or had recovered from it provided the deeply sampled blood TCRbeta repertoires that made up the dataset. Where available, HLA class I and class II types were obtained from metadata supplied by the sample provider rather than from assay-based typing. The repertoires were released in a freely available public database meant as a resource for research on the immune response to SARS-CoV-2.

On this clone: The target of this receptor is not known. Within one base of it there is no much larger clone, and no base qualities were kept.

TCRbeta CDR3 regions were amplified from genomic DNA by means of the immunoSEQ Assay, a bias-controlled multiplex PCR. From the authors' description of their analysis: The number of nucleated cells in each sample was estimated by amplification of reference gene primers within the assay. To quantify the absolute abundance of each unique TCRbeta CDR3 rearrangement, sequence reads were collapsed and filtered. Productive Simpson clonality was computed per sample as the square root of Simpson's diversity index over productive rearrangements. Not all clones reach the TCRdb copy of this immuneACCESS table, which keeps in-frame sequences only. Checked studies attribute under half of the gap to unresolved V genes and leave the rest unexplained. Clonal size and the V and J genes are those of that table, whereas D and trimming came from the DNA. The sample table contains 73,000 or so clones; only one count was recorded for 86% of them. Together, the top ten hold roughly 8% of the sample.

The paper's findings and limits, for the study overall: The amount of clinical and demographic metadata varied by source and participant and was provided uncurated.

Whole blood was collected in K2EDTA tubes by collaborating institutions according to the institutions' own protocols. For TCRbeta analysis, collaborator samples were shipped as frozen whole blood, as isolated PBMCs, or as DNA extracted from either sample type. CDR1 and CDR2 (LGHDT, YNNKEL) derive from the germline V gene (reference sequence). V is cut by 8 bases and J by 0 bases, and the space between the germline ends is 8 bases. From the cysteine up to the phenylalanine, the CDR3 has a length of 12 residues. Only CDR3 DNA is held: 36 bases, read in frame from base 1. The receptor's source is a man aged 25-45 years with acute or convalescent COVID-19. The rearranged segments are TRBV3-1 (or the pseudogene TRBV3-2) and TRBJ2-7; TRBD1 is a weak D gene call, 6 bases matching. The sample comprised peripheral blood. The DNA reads TGTGCCAGCGGGGACATCTCCTACGAGCAGTACTTC. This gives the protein CASGDISYEQYF.